A single sample gave rise to the 5 T cell receptor beta chains below, sequenced in a study of blood T cells in healthy people across ages. A J-beta primer mix and a sample-barcoded 5' primer were used in a second PCR of about 7 to 12 cycles. TCRdb fed the 5' RACE reads into MiXCR, producing one record per CDR3 protein. The sample holds over 1,300,000 distinct CDR3 sequences, 59% seen once. Input material: blood. All receptors derive from a man aged 18 to 30 in good health.

This chain links TRBV20-1 with TRBJ1-2, with a weak D call TRBD1 (6 bases). V was shortened by 5 bases and J by 5 bases, with 21 bases between the two germline ends. In germline, CDR1 is DFQATT, CDR2 SNEGSKA (reference sequence). This CDR3 region has 15 residues. CDR3 DNA: TGCAGTGCTTCGGACCCCCCAGGGGCTCGTTATGGCTACACCTTC. The encoded protein is CSASDPPGARYGYTF.

The genes are TRBV20-1 and TRBJ2-7; TRBD2 matches at 14 bases. Germline V gene sequence: CDR1 DFQATT, CDR2 SNEGSKA (reference sequence). Trimming cost V 5 bases and J 7 bases; bases outside gene matches: 16. The CDR3 totals 17 residues. The CDR3 reads CSAGTSGRSLHGSEQYF. DNA for the CDR3: TGCAGTGCTGGGACTAGCGGGAGAAGTTTACACGGATCTGAGCAGTACTTC.

The count of this clonotype is one. This sequence joins TRBV29-1 and TRBJ1-1; D may be TRBD1 (5 bases). The V and J ends lost 7 bases and 0 bases respectively, with 12 bases between them. The germline CDR1 and CDR2 sequences are SQVTM and ANQGSEA. The CDR3 has 13 residues. CDR3 sequence (DNA): TGCAGCGCGGAACCGACAGTGAACACTGAAGCTTTCTTT. Translating gives CSAEPTVNTEAFF. The entire variable domain, with the rest obtained from reference TRBV29-1 and TRBJ1-1, is as follows: SAVISQKPSRDICQRGTSLTIQCQVDSQVTMMFWYRQQPGQSLTLIATANQGSEATYESGFVIDKFPISRPNLTFSTLTVSNMSPEDSSIYLCSAEPTVNTEAFFGQGTRLTVV.

This clonotype has ten or more counts. The chain couples TRBV29-1 to TRBJ2-5, with D perhaps TRBD2 (5 bases). This CDR3 comprises 12 residues. Germline V CDR1 and CDR2: SQVTM, ANQGSEA. V lost 7 bases to trimming and J lost 4 bases, with 13 bases between them. The CDR3 protein is CSAYGMGETQYF. The CDR3 coding sequence is TGCAGCGCCTACGGGATGGGAGAGACCCAGTACTTC.

The chain uses TRBV7-2 and TRBJ2-3; 9 bases are shared with TRBD2. With V trimmed by 5 bases and J by 4 bases, 7 bases remained unmatched. CDR1 and CDR2 (germline): SGHTA, FQGNSA. CDR3 length: 15 amino acids. The CDR3 reads CASSAGTSRSDTQYF. CDR3 DNA: TGTGCCAGCAGCGCCGGGACTAGCAGATCAGATACGCAGTATTTT.